This entry is about one T cell receptor beta chain. Its antigen remains unknown. The data derive from a study of cytomegalovirus exposure and HLA in healthy donors. The study's findings and limits: Later work associated roughly 17,000 TCR beta sequences with HLA alleles at 0.05 false discovery rate. Specificity of three CMV-associated chains for CMV antigens was verified in vitro. Being productive about 87% or about 30% of the time was typical of most TCR beta V segments in an earlier analysis.

Germline loops: CDR1 ENHRY, CDR2 SYGVKD. Trimming pared 0 bases from V and 5 bases from J, leaving 19 bases between. CDR3 size: 17 residues. With 60 Vbeta and 13 Jbeta primers, the PCR was carried out. Clones were sequenced by immunoSEQ multiplex PCR, and TCRdb holds only the in-frame ones, with some missing. The profile shows about 250,000 clones, 80% to 95% of them singletons. Sequenced input: PBMCs. This TCR derives from a girl between 2 and 10 years old in good health and CMV-seronegative. The V and J genes are TRBV10-3 and TRBJ1-1; tentatively, D is TRBD1 (6 bases). The chain's CDR3 is CAISESTRSGEGTEAFF. CDR3 coding DNA: TGTGCCATCAGTGAGTCGACTCGCTCAGGGGAAGGGACTGAAGCTTTCTTT.